The next 24 T cell receptor beta chains were all read from a single sample in a study of immune evolution from preneoplasia to lung adenocarcinoma. Repertoires were generated with immunoSEQ multiplex PCR, while TCRdb's copy carries only in-frame clones and drops some. Of nearly 5,500 clones listed, 70% to 90% are singletons. Sequenced: FFPE invasive lung adenocarcinoma tissue. The receptors originated from a person over 45 with lung adenocarcinoma.

The chain uses TRBV18 and TRBJ2-1; D is unclear. The germline V gene has CDR1 KGHSH and CDR2 LQKENI. CDR3 size: 13 residues. The V and J ends lost 6 bases and 5 bases respectively, with 11 bases between them. The CDR3 DNA reads as TGTGCCAGCTCCCGAACCCAAAACAATGAGCAGTTCTTC. The encoded protein is CASSRTQNNEQFF.

This clone was counted once. The rearrangement uses TRBV28 and TRBJ2-1, with TRBD2 matching 7 bases. With 2 bases clipped from V and 6 bases from J, the junction kept 1 base outside the gene matches. Germline loops: CDR1 MDHEN, CDR2 SYDVKM. The CDR3 length is 13 residues. CDR3 residues: CASSLTGGNEQFF. The CDR3 DNA is TGTGCCAGCAGTTTAACGGGGGGCAATGAGCAGTTCTTC.

This clone was detected only once. The chain carries TRBV29-1 and TRBJ2-3; no clear D gene. The V gene's germline CDR1 is SQVTM and CDR2 ANQGSEA. The CDR3 loop spans 10 amino acids. V lost 7 bases and J lost 2, with 4 bases in between. CDR3 protein: CSGHTDTQYF. As DNA, the CDR3 is TGCAGCGGACACACAGATACGCAGTATTTT.

The chain combines TRBV6-1 with TRBJ2-7; TRBD1 agrees at 9 bases. The V gene end was trimmed by 6 bases and the J gene end by 4 bases; junction bases not matched to a gene: 10. Per germline, CDR1 MNHNS and CDR2 SASEGT. The CDR3 runs 15 residues. CDR3 sequence reads: CASSQQGASGYEQYF. The CDR3 nucleotides are TGTGCCAGCAGCCAACAGGGGGCTAGTGGTTACGAGCAGTACTTC.

V usage is TRBV28 and J usage is TRBJ2-7; no firm D call. The germline V gene has CDR1 MDHEN and CDR2 SYDVKM. The CDR3 is 14 residues long. Trimming shortened V by 5 bases and J by 2 bases, and 13 bases separated the two germline ends. For the CDR3, the DNA is TGTGCCAGCAGTAGCCCCGACTCTACCTACGAGCAGTACTTC. Encoded protein: CASSSPDSTYEQYF.

This clone was counted a few times. The chain recombines TRBV6-1 with TRBJ2-7; 9 bases are a match to TRBD1. Germline CDR1 and CDR2: MNHNS and SASEGT. There are 15 residues in the CDR3. Unmatched junction bases numbered 7, after V lost 0 bases and J lost 7 bases. The CDR3, as DNA: TGTGCCAGCAGTGAAGCCGGGACAGGGAACTGGGAGCAGTACTTC. It specifies CASSEAGTGNWEQYF.

The V call is TRBV9, the J call TRBJ2-7, with 11 bases aligning to TRBD2. Germline trimming cut 3 bases from V and 4 bases from J; bases unmatched to any gene: 9. Germline V CDR1 and CDR2: SGDLS, YYNGEE. The CDR3 totals 16 residues. CDR3 in amino acids: CASSGGTLAGVYEQYF. In DNA form, the CDR3 reads TGTGCCAGCAGCGGGGGAACACTAGCGGGAGTATACGAGCAGTACTTC.

This clone was detected only a few times. The chain is built from TRBV4-1 and TRBJ2-1; the D gene is possibly TRBD1 (5 bases). The CDR3 loop spans 13 amino acids. Deletions cut 1 base from V and 9 bases from J, with 10 bases between. CDR1 and CDR2 (germline): MGHRA, YSYEKL. In nucleotides, the CDR3 is TGCGCCAGCAGCCAAGTACCTAGGGGTGAGCAGTTCTTC. This translates into CASSQVPRGEQFF.

The chain carries TRBV6-6 and TRBJ1-5; D unresolved. The CDR3 spans 15 residues. Germline-derived CDR1 and CDR2 are MNHNY and SVGAGI (reference sequence). Trimming removed 4 bases at V and 9 bases at J, with 19 bases between. CDR3 coding DNA: TGTGCCAGCAGTTCGAACAGCCTGGGATTTCGGCCCCAGCATTTT. It encodes CASSSNSLGFRPQHF.

The rearrangement links TRBV9 to TRBJ1-2; unclear D gene. V was shortened by 4 bases and J by 4 bases, with 8 bases between the two germline ends. The germline V gene encodes CDR1 SGDLS and CDR2 YYNGEE. The CDR3 sequence is 12 residues long. The CDR3 nucleotides read TGTGCCAGCAGCCCCTACCCCTATGGCTACACCTTC. Amino acid sequence: CASSPYPYGYTF.

The chain employs TRBV6-6 and TRBJ1-4, with D possibly TRBD1 on 5 matching bases. Germline CDR1 reads MNHNY; CDR2 reads SVGAGI (reference sequence). The V end was cut by 9 bases, the J end by 7 bases, with 15 bases between. This CDR3 region has 13 residues. The CDR3 DNA is TGTGCCAGTTCTCGAGGGGACTCTGAAAAACTGTTTTTT. Encoded protein: CASSRGDSEKLFF.

The V call is TRBV9, the J call TRBJ2-1; 8 bases line up with TRBD1. V lost 0 bases and J lost 9; bases outside the gene matches: 8. The CDR3 spans 15 residues. Germline CDR1 is SGDLS and CDR2 is YYNGEE. The chain's CDR3 is CASSVVGQGESEQFF. The CDR3 DNA is TGTGCCAGCAGCGTAGTCGGACAGGGCGAAAGTGAGCAGTTCTTC.

The chain is built from TRBV7-2 and TRBJ2-2; 11 bases line up with TRBD1. Germline V CDR1 and CDR2: SGHTA, FQGNSA. The CDR3 is made up of 17 amino acids. V lost 5 bases, J lost 1 base, and 6 bases stayed unmatched. CDR3 region: CASSPQGTGGNTGELFF. In nucleotides, the CDR3 is TGTGCCAGCAGCCCTCAAGGGACAGGGGGGAACACCGGGGAGCTGTTTTTT. The full variable domain, its missing parts supplied by reference TRBV7-2 and TRBJ2-2, is GAGVSQSPSNKVTEKGKDVELRCDPISGHTALYWYRQSLGQGLEFLIYFQGNSAPDKSGLPSDRFSAERTGGSVSTLTIQRTQQEDSAVYLCASSPQGTGGNTGELFFGEGSRLTVL.

This chain connects TRBV4-1 to TRBJ1-1; perhaps TRBD1 as D (6 bases). The germline V gene encodes CDR1 MGHRA and CDR2 YSYEKL. V shed 4 bases and J shed 2 bases, with 20 bases lying between them. This CDR3 contains 17 residues. CDR3 region: CASSLSHRRGFNTEAFF. The CDR3 nucleotides read TGCGCCAGCAGCCTTAGCCACCGCAGGGGATTTAACACTGAAGCTTTCTTT.

The rearrangement joins TRBV7-2 to TRBJ1-4; D remains unclear. Germline V CDR1 and CDR2: SGHTA, FQGNSA. This CDR3 spans 15 amino acids. Trimming removed 7 bases at V and 3 bases at J, with 15 bases between. This chain's CDR3 is CASKLRGQANEKLFF. CDR3 coding DNA: TGTGCCAGCAAGCTTCGCGGCCAGGCTAATGAAAAACTGTTTTTT.

The rearrangement uses TRBV30 and TRBJ2-1; 11 nucleotides match TRBD2. Germline CDR1 GTSNPN, CDR2 SVGIG (reference sequence). Unmatched junction bases numbered 6, after V lost 6 bases and J lost 14 bases. The CDR3 is 11 amino acids. Here the CDR3 reads CACINSGREFF. In DNA form, the CDR3 reads TGTGCCTGTATTAATAGCGGGAGGGAGTTCTTC.

The chain recombines TRBV5-4 with TRBJ2-2; D not certain. Trimming shortened V by 4 bases and J by 2 bases, and 6 bases separated the two germline ends. There are 13 residues in the CDR3. Germline lookup yields CDR1 SGHNT and CDR2 YYREEE (reference sequence). CDR3 sequence: CASSMQNTGELFF. CDR3 DNA: TGTGCCAGCAGCATGCAAAACACCGGGGAGCTGTTTTTT.

The chain employs TRBV30 and TRBJ2-7; 10 bases line up with TRBD2. The CDR3 contains 15 residues. With V trimmed by 5 bases and J by 0 bases, 7 bases remained unmatched. Germline CDR1 is GTSNPN and CDR2 is SVGIG (reference sequence). The CDR3 here is CAWGSGRTFSYEQYF. For the CDR3, the DNA is TGTGCCTGGGGTAGCGGGAGGACCTTCTCCTACGAGCAGTACTTC.

The chain has TRBV30 and TRBJ1-2, with TRBD1 as a possible D gene (6 bases). The CDR3 runs 11 residues. Trimming cost V 8 bases and J 8 bases, with 15 bases left between them. Germline CDR1 and CDR2: GTSNPN and SVGIG (reference sequence). The CDR3 region is CAGTTGLGYTF. DNA of the CDR3: TGTGCCGGGACAACAGGGTTAGGCTACACCTTC.

The V and J genes are TRBV7-8 and TRBJ2-1, with D hard to call. This CDR3 contains 11 residues. From germline, CDR1 is SGHVS and CDR2 FQNEAQ. V lost 7 bases and J 10 bases, leaving 11 bases between the germline ends. In nucleotides, the CDR3 is TGTGCCAGCACCATCTCTACCGAGCAGTTCTTC. Its translation: CASTISTEQFF.

V usage is TRBV9 and J usage is TRBJ1-1; 10 nucleotides match TRBD1. V dropped 3 bases and J dropped 2; count of bases not matched to a gene: 4. Germline CDR1 is SGDLS and CDR2 is YYNGEE. The CDR3 length is 15 residues. CDR3 residues: CASSAGDRGNTEAFF. The CDR3 DNA follows: TGTGCCAGCAGCGCGGGGGACAGGGGCAACACTGAAGCTTTCTTT. Based on the CDR3 plus reference TRBV9 and TRBJ1-1, the full variable domain is DSGVTQTPKHLITATGQRVTLRCSPRSGDLSVYWYQQSLDQGLQFLIQYYNGEERAKGNILERFSAQQFPDLHSELNLSSLELGDSALYFCASSAGDRGNTEAFFGQGTRLTVV.

V usage is TRBV4-1 and J usage is TRBJ2-5; unclear D gene. Germline V gene lookup returns CDR1 MGHRA and CDR2 YSYEKL. CDR3 length: 15 amino acids. The V gene lost 0 bases and the J gene lost 5 bases, with 13 bases spanning the gap. The CDR3 DNA reads as TGCGCCAGCAGCCAAGATATTCCCCGGCGGGAGACCCAGTACTTC. It specifies CASSQDIPRRETQYF.

The CDR3 loop is CASSPGQVQNGNTIYF. The CDR3 nucleotides are TGTGCCAGCTCACCAGGACAGGTCCAAAACGGAAACACCATATATTTT. This rearrangement joins TRBV18 to TRBJ1-3; TRBD1 matches 7 bases. Germline CDR1 KGHSH, CDR2 LQKENI. V lost 2 bases to trimming and J lost 4 bases; unmatched junction nucleotides: 8. The CDR3 sequence is 16 residues long.

This clone was counted once. The chain carries TRBV5-1 and TRBJ2-1; 13 bases line up with TRBD2. Germline CDR1 SGHRS, CDR2 YFSETQ. V trimming: 0 bases; J trimming: 7 bases; junction bases outside the gene matches: 4. The CDR3 extends over 16 amino acids. In DNA, the CDR3 is TGCGCCAGCAGCTTGGAGGGACTAGCGGGACAGAATGAGCAGTTCTTC. Residues: CASSLEGLAGQNEQFF. Filled out from reference TRBV5-1 and TRBJ2-1, the complete variable domain reads KAGVTQTPRYLIKTRGQQVTLSCSPISGHRSVSWYQQTPGQGLQFLFEYFSETQRNKGNFPGRFSGRQFSNSRSEMNVSTLELGDSALYLCASSLEGLAGQNEQFFGPGTRLTVL.